This TCR beta chain appears in the sequencing data of a study of CD8 T cells in ankylosing spondylitis. The study's findings and limits: Ankylosing spondylitis blood appeared to carry a characteristic TCR beta motif of several highly homologous variants. Relatively rare in peripheral blood, disease-linked clones were also CD8+. Disease-linked clones reportedly concentrated significantly in matched ankylosing spondylitis synovial fluid.

This clonotype appeared many times. What it binds is unknown. Losses at the gene ends were 4 bases for V and 2 bases for J; bases not matched to a gene: 3. From germline, CDR1 is SGHRS and CDR2 YFSETQ. The CDR3 length is 14 residues. Using quantitative 5'-RACE with molecular barcodes, the authors made TCR beta libraries. TCRdb passed the 5' RACE reads through MiXCR, listing each CDR3 protein once. The sample contains over 700,000 distinct CDR3 sequences, around 20% of which appear only once. This chain connects TRBV5-1 to TRBJ1-5, with 7 positions matching TRBD1. The TCR originated in a male donor with ankylosing spondylitis. The sequencing input was blood, either unsorted or a sorted T cell fraction (not recorded which). As DNA, the CDR3 is TGCGCCAGCAGCCCCGACAGGGGCAATCAGCCCCAGCATTTT. It yields the protein CASSPDRGNQPQHF.